Presented here are 23 T cell receptor beta chains from one specimen sequenced in a study of T cells after somatic rescue of genetic block. Profiling relied on immunoSEQ multiplex PCR, and the TCRdb table lists in-frame clones only, not all of them. The sample lists about 72,000 clones; approximately 91% were seen once. Sample: peripheral blood mononuclear cells (PBMCs). All receptors come from a young man.

This clone is a singleton in its sample. The chain employs TRBV7-6 and TRBJ1-3; D possibly corresponds to TRBD1 (5 bases). The ends were cut back, 4 bases at V and 4 bases at J, with 17 bases in the middle. CDR3 length: 16 amino acids. Looked up from germline, CDR1 is SGHVS and CDR2 is FNYEAQ. CDR3 coding DNA: TGTGCCAGCAGCTCAAACTCCGGGACTGTCGGAAACACCATATATTTT. It yields the protein CASSSNSGTVGNTIYF.

The chain has TRBV19 and TRBJ2-3; D might be TRBD2 (6 bases). The V end lost 4 bases, the J end lost 4 bases, and 21 bases lay between the germline ends. The CDR3 covers 17 residues. CDR1 is LNHDA and CDR2 is SQIVND in the germline V gene (reference sequence). The CDR3, as DNA: TGTGCCAGTAGTAAGAACCGGGGGTCGGGCACCCCAGATACGCAGTATTTT. Amino acid sequence: CASSKNRGSGTPDTQYF.

The chain is built from TRBV5-1 and TRBJ2-7; TRBD1 matches at 9 bases. There are 15 residues in the CDR3. CDR1 SGHRS and CDR2 YFSETQ come from the germline V gene. V dropped 4 bases and J dropped 6; count of bases not matched to a gene: 11. The CDR3 sequence: CASSELGQGGSEQYF. CDR3 sequence (DNA): TGCGCCAGCAGCGAGCTGGGACAGGGAGGTAGCGAGCAGTACTTC.

The J gene is TRBJ2-7, the V gene TRBV6-5; D may be TRBD1 (7 bases). Trimming cost V 4 bases and J 6 bases, with 19 bases left between them. The germline CDR1 and CDR2 sequences are MNHEY and SVGAGI. There are 15 residues in the CDR3. The CDR3 DNA reads as TGTGCCAGCAGTTGGAGGGACAGCGGAGGAAGCGAGCAGTACTTC. Translated, it gives CASSWRDSGGSEQYF.

The chain combines TRBV14 with TRBJ2-7; D unclear. Germline assignment: CDR1 SGHDN and CDR2 FVKESK. V lost 0 bases, J lost 3 bases, and 6 bases lay in between. This CDR3 has 13 residues. The CDR3: CASSQDGSYEQYF. The CDR3 coding sequence is TGTGCCAGCAGCCAAGACGGCAGCTACGAGCAGTACTTC.

The chain couples TRBV19 to TRBJ2-5; 10 bases are shared with TRBD2. Germline CDR1 reads LNHDA; CDR2 reads SQIVND (reference sequence). Losses at the gene ends were 6 bases for V and 2 bases for J; bases not matched to a gene: 0. The CDR3 is made up of 13 amino acids. CDR3 in DNA: TGTGCCAGTAGACTAGCGGGGCAAGAGACCCAGTACTTC. Translation gives CASRLAGQETQYF.

The gene calls are TRBV7-3 and TRBJ1-6; 8 nucleotides line up with TRBD1. Germline V gene lookup returns CDR1 SGHTA and CDR2 FQGTGA. The CDR3 totals 16 residues. J gave up 7 bases and V 4 bases, and 9 bases lay outside the gene matches. The CDR3 loop is CASSSGGRGRNSPLHF. The CDR3 region has the DNA TGTGCCAGCAGCTCAGGGGGCCGGGGCAGGAATTCACCCCTCCACTTT.

The gene calls are TRBV4-1 and TRBJ2-3; D possibly uses TRBD1 or TRBD2 (6 bases each). The CDR3 is 15 amino acids. The germline V gene encodes CDR1 MGHRA and CDR2 YSYEKL. With 1 base removed from V and 4 bases from J, the gap between germline ends came to 12 bases. CDR3 sequence reads: CASSQAGAGADTQYF. The CDR3 DNA follows: TGCGCCAGCAGCCAAGCGGGGGCTGGGGCAGATACGCAGTATTTT.

The rearrangement joins TRBV9 to TRBJ2-6, with TRBD2 identical over 13 bases. CDR1 SGDLS and CDR2 YYNGEE come from the germline V gene. There are 19 residues in the CDR3. J gave up 2 bases and V 3 bases, and 8 bases lay outside the gene matches. The CDR3 is CASSAGLAGVLAGANVLTF. The DNA of the CDR3 is TGTGCCAGCAGCGCCGGACTAGCGGGAGTCCTCGCTGGGGCCAACGTCCTGACTTTC.

This chain joins TRBV2 and TRBJ1-1; 7 bases are a match to TRBD1. CDR1 is SNHLY, CDR2 FYNNEI, per germline. The J segment lost 6 bases and the V segment lost 6 bases, leaving 16 bases of the junction unmatched. This CDR3 is 16 amino acids long. The CDR3 coding sequence is TGTGCCAGCAGACAGCGCGCCCACACAGGGGACCCTGAAGCTTTCTTT. Amino acids: CASRQRAHTGDPEAFF.

The V and J genes are TRBV18 and TRBJ2-3; 9 bases line up with TRBD2. CDR1 KGHSH and CDR2 LQKENI come from the germline V gene. The CDR3 loop spans 16 amino acids. Trimming cost V 5 bases and J 3 bases; bases outside gene matches: 9. The CDR3 DNA reads TGTGCCAGCTCATCACTGGCGGGAGGGACTACAGATACGCAGTATTTT. Translation: CASSSLAGGTTDTQYF.

The sample holds one count of this clone. This chain uses TRBV18 with TRBJ2-7, with 7 bases matching TRBD2. V was clipped by 8 bases and J by 3 bases; unmatched bases: 7. Germline-derived CDR1 and CDR2 are KGHSH and LQKENI. The CDR3 extends over 13 amino acids. The CDR3: CASQTGLDYEQYF. The DNA of the CDR3 is TGTGCCAGCCAGACTGGACTAGACTACGAGCAGTACTTC.

The chain employs TRBV6-1 and TRBJ1-2; D is possibly TRBD1 (5 bases). The CDR3 is made up of 12 amino acids. Looked up from germline, CDR1 is MNHNS and CDR2 is SASEGT. V was cut by 4 bases and J by 6 bases, with 9 bases left in between. The CDR3 protein is CASSGQGNGYTF. CDR3 DNA: TGTGCCAGCAGTGGGCAGGGTAATGGCTACACCTTC.

The chain joins TRBV7-7 to TRBJ2-3; TRBD2 matches 13 bases. Germline CDR1 is SSHAT and CDR2 is FNYEAQ (reference sequence). Trimming took 1 base from V and 4 from J; bases not matched to a gene: 11. The CDR3 is 19 amino acids. This CDR3 reads CASSLESPGLAGRADTQYF. The DNA of the CDR3 is TGTGCCAGCAGCTTAGAAAGCCCGGGACTAGCGGGACGGGCAGATACGCAGTATTTT.

This chain joins TRBV9 and TRBJ1-3, with TRBD1 as a possible D gene (6 bases). The CDR3 has 15 amino acids. The V gene lost 4 bases and the J gene lost 4 bases, with 15 bases spanning the gap. Germline CDR1 and CDR2: SGDLS and YYNGEE. CDR3 residues: CASSITGTLGNTIYF. In DNA, the CDR3 is TGTGCCAGCAGCATTACCGGGACACTAGGAAACACCATATATTTT.

The chain recombines TRBV5-4 with TRBJ1-2; possible D gene TRBD1, 5 bases. There are 14 residues in the CDR3. The V end lost 2 bases, the J end lost 5 bases, and 13 bases lay between the germline ends. The germline V gene encodes CDR1 SGHNT and CDR2 YYREEE (reference sequence). The CDR3 is CASSFRGEEYGYTF. In DNA, the CDR3 is TGTGCCAGCAGCTTTAGAGGGGAAGAGTATGGCTACACCTTC.

The chain links TRBV7-9 to TRBJ1-2; TRBD1 matches 7 bases. The V gene end was trimmed by 3 bases and the J gene end by 5 bases; junction bases not matched to a gene: 6. Germline CDR1 and CDR2: SEHNR and FQNEAQ (reference sequence). The CDR3 runs to 14 residues. Here the CDR3 DNA reads TGTGCCAGCAGCTTCCACAGGGGTGAATATGGCTACACCTTC. Translation gives CASSFHRGEYGYTF.

The CDR3 region is CASSLSVGADTQYF. As DNA, the CDR3 is TGTGCCAGCAGCTTAAGCGTAGGCGCAGATACGCAGTATTTT. This chain joins TRBV7-8 and TRBJ2-3; D remains unclear. The V end was cut by 2 bases, the J end by 4 bases, with 10 bases between. Per the germline V gene, CDR1 is SGHVS and CDR2 is FQNEAQ. This CDR3 has 14 amino acids.

The rearrangement links TRBV27 to TRBJ2-1, with 9 nucleotides matching TRBD2. The CDR3 is made up of 14 amino acids. The germline V gene encodes CDR1 MNHEY and CDR2 SMNVEV (reference sequence). J gave up 2 bases and V 7 bases, and 3 bases lay outside the gene matches. The CDR3 bases are TGTGCCAGCACGGTAGCGGGAGCCTACAATGAGCAGTTCTTC. As protein: CASTVAGAYNEQFF.

V gene TRBV5-1 combines with J gene TRBJ2-1; maybe TRBD1 (5 bases). CDR3 length: 15 residues. Trimming shortened V by 0 bases and J by 3 bases, and 10 bases separated the two germline ends. CDR1 is SGHRS and CDR2 is YFSETQ in the germline V gene. This CDR3 is CASSLGQSIYNEQFF. CDR3 coding DNA: TGCGCCAGCAGCTTGGGACAGAGTATCTACAATGAGCAGTTCTTC.

The chain combines TRBV7-9 with TRBJ2-7, with D tentatively TRBD1 or TRBD2 (6 bases each). Trimming took off 3 bases at V and 2 bases at J, with 11 bases between the two ends. There are 14 residues in the CDR3. Germline V CDR1 and CDR2: SEHNR, FQNEAQ (reference sequence). The CDR3 nucleotides read TGTGCCAGCAGCTTGGGGGGCGCCGCCTACGAGCAGTACTTC. It translates to CASSLGGAAYEQYF.

CDR3 loop: CASIAYSGRMQETQYF. The CDR3 DNA follows: TGTGCCAGCATAGCGTATAGCGGGAGGATGCAGGAGACCCAGTACTTC. This sequence joins TRBV28 and TRBJ2-5; 10 nucleotides match TRBD2. The CDR3 totals 16 residues. V lost 7 bases to trimming and J lost 5 bases; unmatched junction nucleotides: 13. Germline V gene sequence: CDR1 MDHEN, CDR2 SYDVKM. Together with reference TRBV28 and TRBJ2-5, the CDR3 gives the full variable domain: DVKVTQSSRYLVKRTGEKVFLECVQDMDHENMFWYRQDPGLGLRLIYFSYDVKMKEKGDIPEGYSVSREKKERFSLILESASTNQTSMYLCASIAYSGRMQETQYFGPGTRLLVL.

The chain combines TRBV4-1 with TRBJ2-7, with a tentative D call TRBD1 (6 bases). V lost 3 bases to trimming and J lost 0 bases, with 15 bases between them. The CDR3 is made up of 16 amino acids. CDR1 is MGHRA, CDR2 YSYEKL, per germline. The CDR3 is CASSHGAGTTSYEQYF. The DNA of the CDR3 is TGCGCCAGCAGCCATGGGGCCGGGACAACCTCCTACGAGCAGTACTTC.